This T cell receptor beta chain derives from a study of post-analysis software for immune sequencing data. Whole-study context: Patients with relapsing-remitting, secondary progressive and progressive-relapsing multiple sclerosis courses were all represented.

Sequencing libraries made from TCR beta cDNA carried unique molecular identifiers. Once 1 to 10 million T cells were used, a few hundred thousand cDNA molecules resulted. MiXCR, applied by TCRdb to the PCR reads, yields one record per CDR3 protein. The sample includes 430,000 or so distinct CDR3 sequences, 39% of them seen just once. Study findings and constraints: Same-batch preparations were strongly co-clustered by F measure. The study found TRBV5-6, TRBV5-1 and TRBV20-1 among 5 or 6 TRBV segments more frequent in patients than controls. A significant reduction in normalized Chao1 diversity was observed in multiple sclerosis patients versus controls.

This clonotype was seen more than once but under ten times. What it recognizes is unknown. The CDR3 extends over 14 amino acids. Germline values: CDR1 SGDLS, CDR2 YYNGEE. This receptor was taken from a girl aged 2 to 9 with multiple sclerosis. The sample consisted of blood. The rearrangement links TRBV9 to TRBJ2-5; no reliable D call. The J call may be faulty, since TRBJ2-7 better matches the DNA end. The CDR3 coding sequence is TGTGCCAGCAGCGTAGAATCGGGCAGCTACGAGCAGTACTTC. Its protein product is CASSVESGSYEQYF.